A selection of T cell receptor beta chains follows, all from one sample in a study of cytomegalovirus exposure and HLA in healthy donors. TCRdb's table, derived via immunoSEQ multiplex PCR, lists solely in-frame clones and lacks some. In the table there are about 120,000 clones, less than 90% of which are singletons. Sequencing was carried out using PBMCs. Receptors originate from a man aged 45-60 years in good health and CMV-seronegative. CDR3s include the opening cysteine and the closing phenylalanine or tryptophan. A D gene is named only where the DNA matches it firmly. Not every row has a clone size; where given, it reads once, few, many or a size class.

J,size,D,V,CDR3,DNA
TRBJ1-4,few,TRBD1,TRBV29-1,CSGTTGGTNEKLFF,TGCAGCGGGACGACAGGGGGCACTAATGAAAAACTGTTTTTT
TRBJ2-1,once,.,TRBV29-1,CSVGRRARDEQFF,TGCAGCGTCGGTCGTCGTGCGCGCGATGAGCAGTTCTTC
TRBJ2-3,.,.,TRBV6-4,CASAPLAGSNTDTQYF,TGTGCCAGCGCCCCCCTGGCGGGGTCTAACACAGATACGCAGTATTTT
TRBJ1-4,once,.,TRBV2,CASSYVSGGTNEKLFF,TGTGCCAGCAGTTATGTGTCGGGGGGGACTAATGAAAAACTGTTTTTT
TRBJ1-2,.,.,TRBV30,CAWSNRERRGYTF,TGTGCCTGGAGTAACAGGGAGAGGAGAGGCTACACCTTC
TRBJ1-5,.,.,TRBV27,CASSPQVLQPQHF,TGTGCCAGCAGTCCGCAGGTCCTTCAGCCCCAGCATTTT
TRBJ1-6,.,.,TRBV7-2,CASSPAGKSNSPLHF,TGTGCCAGCAGCCCGGCCGGGAAAAGTAATTCACCCCTCCACTTT
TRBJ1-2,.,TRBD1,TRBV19,CASSIFLGQANYGYTF,TGTGCCAGTAGTATCTTCCTTGGACAGGCTAACTATGGCTACACCTTC
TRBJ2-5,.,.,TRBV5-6,CASSLAGAETQYF,TGTGCCAGCAGCTTGGCTGGGGCGGAGACCCAGTACTTC
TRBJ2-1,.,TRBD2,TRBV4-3,CASSQGYAASGPEGYNEQFF,TGCGCCAGCAGCCAAGGATATGCGGCTAGCGGGCCGGAAGGCTACAATGAGCAGTTCTTC
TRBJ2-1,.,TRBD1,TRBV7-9,CASSLTRDSSYNEQFF,TGTGCCAGCAGCTTAACCCGGGACAGCTCCTACAATGAGCAGTTCTTC
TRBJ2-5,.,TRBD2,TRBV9,CASSVKAGEGETQYF,TGTGCCAGCAGCGTAAAAGCGGGAGAGGGAGAGACCCAGTACTTC
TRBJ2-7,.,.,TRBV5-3,CAGGEFYEQYF,TGTGCCGGGGGCGAGTTTTACGAGCAGTACTTC
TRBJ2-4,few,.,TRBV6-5,CASSYSGGLDIQYF,TGTGCCAGCAGTTATTCGGGGGGCTTAGACATTCAGTACTTC
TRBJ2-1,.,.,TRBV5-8,CASSRLGRRAYNEQFF,TGTGCCAGCAGCCGGCTAGGGAGGAGGGCCTACAATGAGCAGTTCTTC
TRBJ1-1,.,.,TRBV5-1,CASSLEVGQNTEAFF,TGCGCCAGCAGCTTGGAGGTGGGACAGAACACTGAAGCTTTCTTT
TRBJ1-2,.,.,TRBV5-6,CASSLEGRGYGYTF,TGTGCCAGCAGCTTGGAGGGGAGGGGCTATGGCTACACCTTC
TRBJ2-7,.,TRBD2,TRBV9,CASSVGTSGSYEQYF,TGTGCCAGCAGCGTAGGGACTAGCGGGAGCTACGAGCAGTACTTC
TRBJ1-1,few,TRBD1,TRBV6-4,CASSDSHKLFGQVNTEAFF,TGTGCCAGCAGTGACTCTCATAAACTCTTCGGACAGGTGAACACTGAAGCTTTCTTT
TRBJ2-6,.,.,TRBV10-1,CASSSYPGAGDVAGANVLTF,TGCGCCAGCAGCTCCTACCCGGGGGCGGGAGACGTTGCTGGGGCCAACGTCCTGACTTTC
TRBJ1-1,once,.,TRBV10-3,CAISEGPDMNTEAFF,TGTGCCATCAGTGAGGGTCCAGACATGAACACTGAAGCTTTCTTT
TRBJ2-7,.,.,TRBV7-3,CASSLTGARLHEQYF,TGTGCCAGCAGCTTAACGGGGGCGCGGTTGCACGAGCAGTACTTC
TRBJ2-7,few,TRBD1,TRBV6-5,CASGTGPTYEQYF,TGTGCCAGCGGGACAGGGCCTACCTACGAGCAGTACTTC
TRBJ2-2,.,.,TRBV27,CASRIRQGNTGELFF,TGTGCCAGCAGGATTCGGCAGGGTAACACCGGGGAGCTGTTTTTT
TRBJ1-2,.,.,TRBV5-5,CASSLEGGGYPF,TGTGCCAGCAGCTTGGAAGGGGGTGGCTACCCCTTC
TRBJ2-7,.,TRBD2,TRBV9,CASSVAGAGGPGEQYF,TGTGCCAGCAGCGTAGCCGGAGCGGGAGGGCCTGGCGAGCAGTACTTC
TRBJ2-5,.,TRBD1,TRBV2,CASEGQGEETQYF,TGTGCCAGCGAGGGACAGGGCGAAGAGACCCAGTACTTC
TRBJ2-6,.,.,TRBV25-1,CASSVPGGRVSGANVLTF,TGTGCCAGCAGTGTCCCGGGGGGCAGGGTCTCTGGGGCCAACGTCCTGACTTTC
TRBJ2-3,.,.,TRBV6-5,CASRRLLTDTQYF,TGTGCCAGCAGGAGGCTCCTTACAGATACGCAGTATTTT
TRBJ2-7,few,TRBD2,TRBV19,CASSMPRTSGIYEQYF,TGTGCCAGTAGTATGCCACGGACTAGCGGAATTTACGAGCAGTACTTC
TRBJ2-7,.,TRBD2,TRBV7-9,CASSAGLAGPDEQYF,TGTGCCAGCAGCGCCGGACTAGCGGGGCCGGACGAGCAGTACTTC
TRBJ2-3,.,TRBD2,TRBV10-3,CAISDRSGGSDTQYF,TGTGCCATCAGTGATAGGAGCGGGGGGTCAGATACGCAGTATTTT
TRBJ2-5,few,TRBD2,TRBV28,CASSRTSGGEETQYF,TGTGCCAGCAGCCGAACTAGCGGGGGGGAAGAGACCCAGTACTTC
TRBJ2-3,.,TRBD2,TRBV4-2,CASSQVSTLAGNTDTQYF,TGTGCCAGCAGCCAAGTGTCAACCCTAGCGGGGAACACAGATACGCAGTATTTT
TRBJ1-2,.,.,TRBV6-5,CASSPGESYGYTF,TGTGCCAGCAGTCCCGGGGAGAGCTATGGCTACACCTTC
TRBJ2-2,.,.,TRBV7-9,CASSSLRAGELFF,TGTGCCAGCAGCTCCCTCCGGGCCGGGGAGCTGTTTTTT
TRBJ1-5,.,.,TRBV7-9,CASSQGGVGQPQHF,TGTGCCAGCAGCCAGGGAGGGGTAGGTCAGCCCCAGCATTTT